One TCR beta chain is described in this entry. Its target is unknown. The entry originates in a study of post-analysis software for immune sequencing data. Overall study: Recorded subtypes: relapsing-remitting, secondary progressive, progressive-relapsing; some patients unannotated.

The authors incorporated unique molecular identifiers into the TCR beta cDNA libraries. A population of 1 to 10 million T cells gave rise to roughly 500,000 cDNA molecules. One entry per CDR3 protein, called by TCRdb with MiXCR from the PCR reads. In the table there are some 370,000 distinct CDR3 sequences, about a third of which are singletons. The CDR3 is 12 residues long. Unmatched junction bases numbered 4, after V lost 6 bases and J lost 7 bases. Broader study findings: Same-batch samples co-clustered strongly by F measure. Patients with multiple sclerosis recorded significantly lower normalized Chao1 diversity than controls, the study found. Patients carried roughly 5 TRBV segments more frequently than controls did, and TRBV5-6, TRBV5-1 and TRBV20-1 were among them.

The TCR comes from a girl under 18 with multiple sclerosis. Sequencing used blood. The rearrangement links TRBV12-3 or TRBV12-4 to TRBJ1-1, with 8 bases that match TRBD1. The CDR3 region has the DNA TGTGCCAGCAGCTGGGACAGGTATGAAGCTTTCTTT. Translation: CASSWDRYEAFF.